This T cell receptor (beta chain) was recorded in a study of blood T cell repertoires in COVID-19. Background on the study: Both acute and convalescent COVID-19 samples were obtained from the United States, Italy and Spain. PBMCs, B-cell-depleted T cells, or T cells provided the cDNA or gDNA that made up the material.

The CDR3 is 14 amino acids. Losses at the gene ends were 2 bases for V and 6 bases for J; bases not matched to a gene: 6. Per germline, CDR1 SGHAT and CDR2 FQNNGV. Study processing details: By means of reference gene primer amplification, nucleated cell counts were estimated. Profiled with immunoSEQ multiplex PCR; TCRdb holds only in-frame clones, not every one. V and J calls and clone size are as listed in that table; D and trimming were resolved from the DNA. The sample carries 380,000 or so clones, roughly 90% recorded once. This TCR was recovered from a man aged 40-50 years with acute or convalescent COVID-19. This sequence joins TRBV11-2 and TRBJ2-5; 7 bases align to TRBD2. Sequences were obtained from peripheral blood. In DNA, the CDR3 is TGTGCCAGCAGCTTAACACGGGGGGAGCAGACCCAGTACTTC. Amino acids: CASSLTRGEQTQYF.